Below, one T cell receptor beta chain is given with its context. Its antigen is not known. These data come from a study of resident and recirculating memory T cells in vitiligo. Turning to the study itself: Shave-biopsy epidermis from lesional and nonlesional skin was sequenced alongside PBMCs. Whole samples, not sorted cells, were homogenized and used for genomic DNA extraction.

Study observations and caveats: Vitiligo lesions lacked a unique dominant clone, and clonality varied.

The germline gives CDR1 SGHRS, CDR2 YFSETQ. The V and J ends lost 0 bases and 10 bases respectively, with 11 bases between them. This CDR3 region has 14 residues. Stable vitiligo meant no lesion change over the previous 6 months. Data came from immunoSEQ multiplex PCR; TCRdb stores just in-frame clones and leaves some out. Here the sample spans tens of thousands of clones, approximately 90% being singletons. Sequenced: blood. The chain recombines TRBV5-1 with TRBJ1-6, with D possibly TRBD1 on 6 matching bases. The receptor was derived from a male donor with vitiligo. CDR3 in DNA: TGCGCCAGCAGCTTGGGGGACAAAGAATCACCCCTCCACTTT. It codes for CASSLGDKESPLHF.